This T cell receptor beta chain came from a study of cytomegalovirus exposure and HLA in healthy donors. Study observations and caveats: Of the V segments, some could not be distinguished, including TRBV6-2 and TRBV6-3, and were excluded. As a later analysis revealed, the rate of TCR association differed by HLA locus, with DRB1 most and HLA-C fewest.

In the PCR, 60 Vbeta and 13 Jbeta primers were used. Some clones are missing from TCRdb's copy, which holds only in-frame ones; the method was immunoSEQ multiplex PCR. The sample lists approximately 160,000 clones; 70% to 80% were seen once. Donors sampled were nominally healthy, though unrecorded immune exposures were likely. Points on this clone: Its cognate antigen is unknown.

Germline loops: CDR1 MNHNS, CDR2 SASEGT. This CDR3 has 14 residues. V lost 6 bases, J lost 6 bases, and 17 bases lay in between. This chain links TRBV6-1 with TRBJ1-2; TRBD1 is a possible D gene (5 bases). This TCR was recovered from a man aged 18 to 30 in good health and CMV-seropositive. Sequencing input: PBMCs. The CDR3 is CASSAAGLENGYTF. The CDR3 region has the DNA TGTGCCAGCAGCGCAGCAGGGTTGGAGAATGGCTACACCTTC.